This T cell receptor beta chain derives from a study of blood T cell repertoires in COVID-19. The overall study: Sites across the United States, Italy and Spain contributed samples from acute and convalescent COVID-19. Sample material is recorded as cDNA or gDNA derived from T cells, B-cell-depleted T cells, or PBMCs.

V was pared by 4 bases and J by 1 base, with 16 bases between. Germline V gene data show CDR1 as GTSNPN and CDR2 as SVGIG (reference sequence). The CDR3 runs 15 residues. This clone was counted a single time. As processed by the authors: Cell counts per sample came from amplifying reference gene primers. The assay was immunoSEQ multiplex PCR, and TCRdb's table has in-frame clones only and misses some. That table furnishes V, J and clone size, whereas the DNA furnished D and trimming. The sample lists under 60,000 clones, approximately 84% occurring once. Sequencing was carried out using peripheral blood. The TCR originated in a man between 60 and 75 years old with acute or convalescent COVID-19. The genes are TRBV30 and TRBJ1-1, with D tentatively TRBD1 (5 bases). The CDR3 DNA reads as TGTGCCTGGAAGGAACGGGGGTATCGGAACACTGAAGCTTTCTTT. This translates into CAWKERGYRNTEAFF.